The clone carrying this T cell receptor (beta chain) has more than one count but fewer than ten. Its antigen remains unidentified. The source of the sample is a study of cytomegalovirus exposure and HLA in healthy donors. Study conclusions and caveats: Most TCR beta V segments were productive about 87% or about 30% of the time in an earlier analysis.

The PCR had 60 Vbeta and 13 Jbeta primers. Using immunoSEQ multiplex PCR, the repertoire was profiled, and TCRdb retains in-frame clones only, with some absent. The sample includes roughly 100,000 clones, 60% to 80% of them seen just once. Trimming left V 0 bases short and J 1 base short, with 6 bases between. The CDR3 runs 14 residues. Germline V gives CDR1 SEHNR, CDR2 FQNEAQ (reference sequence). The genes are TRBV7-9 and TRBJ1-1; D remains unclear. The TCR originated in a man in his sixties in good health and CMV-seropositive. The source material was PBMCs. CDR3 residues: CASSLAGRNTEAFF. CDR3 in DNA: TGTGCCAGCAGCTTAGCCGGGAGGAACACTGAAGCTTTCTTT.